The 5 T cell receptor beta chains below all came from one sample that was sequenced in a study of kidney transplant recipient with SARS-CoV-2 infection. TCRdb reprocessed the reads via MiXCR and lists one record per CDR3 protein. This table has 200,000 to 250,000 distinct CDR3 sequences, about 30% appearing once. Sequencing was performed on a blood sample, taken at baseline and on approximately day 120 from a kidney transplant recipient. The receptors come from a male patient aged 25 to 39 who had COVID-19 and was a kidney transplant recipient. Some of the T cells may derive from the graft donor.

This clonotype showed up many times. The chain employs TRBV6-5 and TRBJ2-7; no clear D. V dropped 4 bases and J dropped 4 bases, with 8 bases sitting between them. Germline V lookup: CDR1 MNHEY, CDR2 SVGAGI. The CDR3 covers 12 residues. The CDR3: CASSSGRYEQYF. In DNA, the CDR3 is TGTGCCAGCAGTTCCGGACGGTACGAGCAGTACTTC.

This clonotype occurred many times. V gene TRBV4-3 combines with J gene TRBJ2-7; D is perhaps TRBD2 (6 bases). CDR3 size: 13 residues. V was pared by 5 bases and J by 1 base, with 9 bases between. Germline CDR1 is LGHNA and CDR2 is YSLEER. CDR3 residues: CASSAGISYEQYF. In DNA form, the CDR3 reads TGCGCCAGCAGCGCGGGGATTTCCTACGAGCAGTACTTC.

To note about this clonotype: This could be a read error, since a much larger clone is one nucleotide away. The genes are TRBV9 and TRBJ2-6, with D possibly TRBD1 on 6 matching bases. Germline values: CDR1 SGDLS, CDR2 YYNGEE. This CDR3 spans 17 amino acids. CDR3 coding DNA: TGTGCCAACAGCGTTCGAGGGGGAACGGTAGGGGCCAACGTCCTGACTTTC. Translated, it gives CANSVRGGTVGANVLTF.

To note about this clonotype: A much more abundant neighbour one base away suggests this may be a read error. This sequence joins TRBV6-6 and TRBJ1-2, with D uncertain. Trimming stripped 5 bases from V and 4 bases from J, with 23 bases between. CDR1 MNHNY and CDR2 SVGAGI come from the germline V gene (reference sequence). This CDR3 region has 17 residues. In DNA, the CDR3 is TGTGCCAGCAGTATATTGCTAGGTGGGAGAAAGGCCTATGGCTACACCTTC. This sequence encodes CASSILLGGRKAYGYTF.

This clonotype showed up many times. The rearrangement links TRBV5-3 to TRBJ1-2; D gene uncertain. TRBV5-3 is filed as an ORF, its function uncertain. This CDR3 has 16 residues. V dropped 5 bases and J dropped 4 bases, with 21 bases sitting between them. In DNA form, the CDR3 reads TGTGCCAGAAGAACCGAAGTGGTGAGAAAGACCTATGGCTACACCTTC. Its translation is CARRTEVVRKTYGYTF.